Listed below are T cell receptor beta chains from one sample, sequenced in a study of blood T cell repertoires in COVID-19. Only in-frame clones appear in the TCRdb table, and some are missing; sequencing was by immunoSEQ multiplex PCR. The table shows some 200,000 clones, with approximately 85% occurring only once. The sequenced sample consisted of peripheral blood. The source is a man between 45 and 60 years old who had recovered from COVID-19. CDR3s include the opening cysteine and the closing phenylalanine or tryptophan. The order of the fields is V gene, D gene, J gene, clone size, CDR3 protein, CDR3 DNA. The D gene is left open where the match is weak. The size field is filled for only some rows; it gives once, few, many or a size class.

V: TRBV27
D: -
J: TRBJ1-5
size: -
CDR3: CASSLGGAHQPQHF
DNA: TGTGCCAGCAGTTTAGGAGGGGCACATCAGCCCCAGCATTTT

V: TRBV12-3/TRBV12-4
D: -
J: TRBJ2-3
size: -
CDR3: CASSISVDTQYF
DNA: TGTGCCAGCAGTATTAGCGTAGATACGCAGTATTTT

V: TRBV27
D: -
J: TRBJ2-5
size: once
CDR3: CASSPPSITPTPQYF
DNA: TGTGCCAGCAGCCCCCCTTCGATCACCCCTACCCCCCAGTACTTC

V: TRBV5-4
D: TRBD2
J: TRBJ2-1
size: -
CDR3: CASRDLAGGIRNEQFF
DNA: TGTGCCAGCAGGGACCTAGCGGGAGGTATTCGGAATGAGCAGTTCTTC

V: TRBV2
D: TRBD2
J: TRBJ2-3
size: -
CDR3: CASSESGKGVGTQYF
DNA: TGTGCCAGCAGTGAAAGCGGGAAGGGTGTAGGTACGCAGTATTTT

V: TRBV19
D: TRBD1
J: TRBJ2-7
size: few
CDR3: CASTSTGGTYEQYF
DNA: TGTGCCAGTACCTCGACAGGGGGGACCTACGAGCAGTACTTC

V: TRBV30
D: -
J: TRBJ2-7
size: -
CDR3: CAWSSGYEQYF
DNA: TGTGCCTGGAGTTCGGGGTACGAGCAGTACTTC

V: TRBV24-1
D: TRBD2
J: TRBJ2-1
size: -
CDR3: CATSDDSGRSSYNEQFF
DNA: TGTGCCACCAGTGATGATAGCGGGAGGAGCTCCTACAATGAGCAGTTCTTC

V: TRBV28
D: TRBD2
J: TRBJ2-1
size: -
CDR3: CASSLALAGSYNEQFF
DNA: TGTGCCAGCAGTTTAGCCTTAGCGGGATCCTACAATGAGCAGTTCTTC

V: TRBV5-6
D: TRBD1
J: TRBJ1-2
size: few
CDR3: CASSFVQGAPYGYTF
DNA: TGTGCCAGCAGCTTCGTTCAGGGGGCGCCCTATGGCTACACCTTC

V: TRBV3-1/TRBV3-2
D: -
J: TRBJ2-2
size: -
CDR3: CASSHGAGELFF
DNA: TGTGCCAGCAGTCATGGGGCTGGGGAGCTGTTTTTT

V: TRBV2
D: TRBD2
J: TRBJ2-2
size: -
CDR3: CASSEVAGDTGELFF
DNA: TGTGCCAGCAGTGAAGTAGCGGGAGATACCGGGGAGCTGTTTTTT

V: TRBV28
D: TRBD2
J: TRBJ2-1
size: -
CDR3: CASSFRGGPNHEQFF
DNA: TGTGCCAGCAGTTTCCGGGGAGGGCCCAACCATGAGCAGTTCTTC

V: TRBV2
D: TRBD2
J: TRBJ2-1
size: few
CDR3: CASRGDYDEQFF
DNA: TGTGCCAGCAGGGGGGACTATGATGAGCAGTTCTTC

V: TRBV5-6
D: -
J: TRBJ1-5
size: -
CDR3: CASSLWPGSWKPQHF
DNA: TGTGCCAGCAGCTTGTGGCCGGGGTCCTGGAAGCCCCAGCATTTT

V: TRBV2
D: -
J: TRBJ2-3
size: -
CDR3: CASSMGVSTDTQYF
DNA: TGTGCCAGCTCCATGGGAGTTAGCACAGATACGCAGTATTTT

V: TRBV9
D: -
J: TRBJ2-1
size: -
CDR3: CASSVDVSGTQFF
DNA: TGTGCCAGCAGCGTAGATGTCAGCGGTACACAGTTCTTC

V: TRBV6-2/TRBV6-3
D: -
J: TRBJ1-1
size: -
CDR3: CASSYADMNTEAFF
DNA: TGTGCCAGCAGTTACGCGGACATGAACACTGAAGCTTTCTTT

V: TRBV10-3
D: -
J: TRBJ2-7
size: few
CDR3: CAISGWLSYEQYF
DNA: TGTGCCATCAGTGGCTGGCTCTCCTACGAGCAGTACTTC

V: TRBV28
D: -
J: TRBJ2-7
size: -
CDR3: CASSSPGTPVYEQYF
DNA: TGTGCCAGCAGTTCCCCCGGGACACCAGTCTACGAGCAGTACTTC

V: TRBV27
D: -
J: TRBJ1-6
size: -
CDR3: CASSYRTPAGNSPLHF
DNA: TGTGCCAGCAGTTATCGGACCCCCGCGGGTAATTCACCCCTCCACTTT

V: TRBV3-1/TRBV3-2
D: -
J: TRBJ1-2
size: once
CDR3: CASSQVHWHGYTF
DNA: TGTGCCAGCAGCCAAGTACATTGGCATGGCTACACCTTC

V: TRBV19
D: -
J: TRBJ1-2
size: -
CDR3: CASSMRAASNYGYTF
DNA: TGTGCCAGTAGTATGAGGGCAGCCTCTAACTATGGCTACACCTTC

V: TRBV1
D: -
J: TRBJ1-5
size: -
CDR3: CTSSQAYDRFNQPQHF
DNA: TGCACCAGCAGCCAAGCCTACGACAGGTTCAATCAGCCCCAGCATTTT

V: TRBV28
D: TRBD2
J: TRBJ2-7
size: -
CDR3: CASLAGPYEQYF
DNA: TGTGCCAGCCTAGCGGGCCCCTACGAGCAGTACTTC

V: TRBV7-9
D: -
J: TRBJ2-7
size: -
CDR3: CASSPHPGSYEQYF
DNA: TGTGCCAGCAGCCCTCACCCTGGCAGCTACGAGCAGTACTTC